These T cell receptor beta chains were read from a single sample in a study of T cell responses to AZD1222 COVID-19 vaccine. Clones were read by immunoSEQ multiplex PCR, and TCRdb kept only the in-frame ones, dropping some. The sample holds about 150,000 clones, over 90% seen once. Sequencing used peripheral blood, obtained 28 days after the second AZD1222 dose. These receptors all stem from an adult who received the AZD1222 COVID-19 vaccine. Each CDR3 is given with its conserved first and last residue. The D gene is left open where the match is weak. Clone size is shown for a subset of rows, as once, few, many or a class of expanded clone.

CDR3 length,V gene,D gene,J gene,clone size,CDR3 protein,CDR3 DNA
15,TRBV6-4,TRBD2,TRBJ2-1,.,CASSPSGRLYNEQFF,TGTGCCAGCAGCCCCAGCGGGAGGCTATACAATGAGCAGTTCTTC
15,TRBV6-5,.,TRBJ1-2,.,CASSYSIQGVYGYTF,TGTGCCAGCAGTTACTCGATCCAGGGAGTATATGGCTACACCTTC
14,TRBV6-5,.,TRBJ1-5,.,CATGGRRANQPQHF,TGTGCCACGGGGGGCAGGCGAGCGAATCAGCCCCAGCATTTT
14,TRBV6-5,.,TRBJ2-5,.,CASTPTTRSETQYF,TGTGCCAGCACCCCAACCACTAGGTCAGAGACCCAGTACTTC
15,TRBV7-9,TRBD2,TRBJ2-1,once,CASSSLAGVTNEQFF,TGTGCCAGCAGCTCGCTAGCGGGGGTTACCAATGAGCAGTTCTTC
12,TRBV12-3/TRBV12-4,.,TRBJ1-1,.,CASSPRVAEAFF,TGTGCCAGCAGTCCTAGGGTCGCTGAAGCTTTCTTT
15,TRBV7-2,.,TRBJ1-2,.,CASSPTWGANYGYTF,TGTGCCAGCAGTCCTACCTGGGGGGCTAACTATGGCTACACCTTC
14,TRBV6-5,.,TRBJ2-7,.,CASGRATMLYEQYF,TGTGCCAGCGGGCGGGCAACCATGCTCTACGAGCAGTACTTC
12,TRBV28,.,TRBJ1-2,.,CASSLRGDGYTF,TGTGCCAGCAGTTTGAGAGGGGATGGCTACACCTTC
15,TRBV18,.,TRBJ2-2,once,CASSPDRQRVGELFF,TGTGCCAGCTCACCCGACAGGCAAAGAGTCGGGGAGCTGTTTTTT
17,TRBV4-2,TRBD1,TRBJ1-3,few,CASSQATTGGGGNTIYF,TGTGCCAGCAGCCAGGCCACCACAGGGGGCGGTGGAAACACCATATATTTT
12,TRBV12-3/TRBV12-4,.,TRBJ1-1,.,CASSFQRTRVFF,TGTGCCAGCAGTTTCCAAAGGACTAGGGTTTTCTTT
14,TRBV5-5,.,TRBJ2-4,.,CASGVVLAKNIQYF,TGTGCCAGCGGCGTGGTTCTAGCCAAAAACATTCAGTACTTC
13,TRBV30,.,TRBJ1-1,.,CAWSQVMNTEAFF,TGTGCCTGGAGTCAGGTTATGAACACTGAAGCTTTCTTT
15,TRBV3-1/TRBV3-2,.,TRBJ1-2,.,CASSQRDKINYGYTF,TGTGCCAGCAGCCAGCGGGACAAGATCAACTATGGCTACACCTTC
13,TRBV30,.,TRBJ1-2,.,CAWSSGYAYGYTF,TGTGCCTGGAGTTCAGGGTACGCCTATGGCTACACCTTC
17,TRBV7-9,.,TRBJ2-7,.,CASSIGVWGLHSYEQYF,TGTGCCAGCAGCATAGGAGTGTGGGGCTTACACTCCTACGAGCAGTACTTC
14,TRBV24-1,TRBD1,TRBJ2-1,.,CATSDRTTGDEQFF,TGTGCCACCAGTGACCGGACGACAGGGGATGAGCAGTTCTTC
16,TRBV5-1,.,TRBJ2-7,.,CASSLDLTSLAYEQYF,TGCGCCAGCAGCCTGGATCTCACTAGCCTAGCGTACGAGCAGTACTTC
15,TRBV28,.,TRBJ2-4,.,CASSFPGAGKNIQYF,TGTGCCAGCAGTTTTCCAGGGGCGGGCAAAAACATTCAGTACTTC
15,TRBV5-1,TRBD2,TRBJ2-3,.,CASSSGLAGTDTQYF,TGCGCCAGCAGCTCGGGACTAGCGGGCACAGATACGCAGTATTTT
13,TRBV30,.,TRBJ1-3,.,CASDRSSGNTIYF,TGTGCCTCCGACAGGAGCTCTGGAAACACCATATATTTT
15,TRBV7-8,.,TRBJ1-4,.,CASSFGTASNEKLFF,TGTGCCAGCAGCTTTGGGACGGCGTCTAATGAAAAACTGTTTTTT
15,TRBV3-1/TRBV3-2,TRBD1,TRBJ1-5,.,CASSQGGQGRQPQHF,TGTGCCAGCAGCCAAGGGGGACAGGGTAGGCAGCCCCAGCATTTT
13,TRBV2,.,TRBJ1-5,.,CATRSEGNQPQHF,TGTGCCACCCGGAGTGAGGGCAATCAGCCCCAGCATTTT
17,TRBV4-1,.,TRBJ2-7,once,CASSQENFRGISYEQYF,TGCGCCAGCAGCCAAGAAAACTTCAGAGGGATCTCCTACGAGCAGTACTTC
16,TRBV5-1,.,TRBJ1-3,.,CASSPSGTLLGNTIYF,TGCGCCAGCAGCCCGAGCGGCACTTTACTTGGAAACACCATATATTTT
11,TRBV20-1,.,TRBJ1-1,once,CSVASDTEAFF,TGCAGTGTTGCCTCCGACACTGAAGCTTTCTTT
14,TRBV7-8,.,TRBJ2-7,.,CASSLARGPYEQYF,TGTGCCAGCAGCTTAGCGCGGGGGCCCTACGAGCAGTACTTC
15,TRBV5-5,.,TRBJ1-1,.,CASSPQGALNTEAFF,TGTGCCAGCAGCCCTCAAGGGGCCTTGAACACTGAAGCTTTCTTT
14,TRBV9,TRBD2,TRBJ2-1,.,CASSAKGLANEQFF,TGTGCCAGCAGCGCAAAGGGACTAGCCAATGAGCAGTTCTTC
15,TRBV19,TRBD2,TRBJ2-3,.,CASTLYGGAGDTQYF,TGTGCCAGTACTTTATACGGGGGGGCAGGTGATACGCAGTATTTT
15,TRBV6-6,TRBD1,TRBJ1-2,.,CASSYESGGIYGYTF,TGTGCCAGCAGTTATGAATCAGGGGGCATCTATGGCTACACCTTC
13,TRBV29-1,.,TRBJ2-7,.,CSVGWQGNYEQYF,TGCAGCGTTGGGTGGCAGGGAAACTACGAGCAGTACTTC
14,TRBV28,.,TRBJ1-2,.,CASSGQLLLRGYTF,TGTGCCAGCAGTGGACAGCTTCTACTAAGAGGCTACACCTTC
16,TRBV7-3,.,TRBJ2-2,.,CASSLIVPRNTGELFF,TGTGCCAGCAGCTTAATAGTACCGAGGAACACCGGGGAGCTGTTTTTT
16,TRBV28,.,TRBJ1-5,.,CASSFFELAGINPQHF,TGTGCCAGCAGTTTTTTCGAGCTAGCGGGGATCAACCCCCAGCATTTT
16,TRBV18,TRBD1,TRBJ1-1,.,CASSKRTGGMNTEAFF,TGTGCCAGCTCAAAACGGACAGGGGGCATGAACACTGAAGCTTTCTTT
18,TRBV28,TRBD2,TRBJ2-1,once,CASSLILAGPLSYNEQFF,TGTGCCAGCAGTTTAATCCTAGCGGGACCACTCTCCTACAATGAGCAGTTCTTC
12,TRBV3-1/TRBV3-2,TRBD1,TRBJ2-7,.,CASSRGTGDTNF,TGTGCCAGCAGCCGAGGGACAGGGGATACCAACTTC
18,TRBV28,.,TRBJ1-2,once,CASSLYPIRDHVLYGYTF,TGTGCCAGCAGTTTATATCCCATCCGGGACCATGTCCTCTATGGCTACACCTTC
13,TRBV5-1,.,TRBJ1-5,.,CASSFGTNQPQHF,TGCGCCAGCAGTTTCGGAACCAATCAGCCCCAGCATTTT
16,TRBV5-1,TRBD2,TRBJ2-1,.,CASSTRTSSSYNEQFF,TGCGCCAGCAGCACCCGGACTAGCAGCTCCTACAATGAGCAGTTCTTC
14,TRBV2,TRBD2,TRBJ2-7,.,CACPGGPSLNEQYF,TGTGCCTGCCCGGGAGGGCCTAGTCTTAACGAGCAGTACTTC
15,TRBV19,TRBD1,TRBJ1-2,once,CASSHPGQGFYGYTF,TGTGCCAGTAGCCACCCGGGACAGGGGTTCTATGGCTACACCTTC
12,TRBV6-5,.,TRBJ2-1,.,CASRLPYNEQFF,TGTGCCAGCAGGCTACCCTACAATGAGCAGTTCTTC
13,TRBV28,.,TRBJ2-5,.,CASNLWDGETQYF,TGTGCCAGCAACCTCTGGGATGGCGAGACCCAGTACTTC
14,TRBV19,TRBD2,TRBJ2-3,.,CASRGLAGTDTQYF,TGTGCCAGTAGGGGACTAGCGGGGACAGATACGCAGTATTTT